This TCR beta chain was retrieved from a study of sequential checkpoint blockade in melanoma. This table comes from immunoSEQ multiplex PCR, and its TCRdb copy is limited to in-frame clones, with some not included. The sample lists about 28,000 clones, 85% to 90% seen once, with roughly 15% in the top ten. Noted treatment: randomized to nivolumab then ipilimumab (arm A) or the reverse (arm B). DNA-damaging chemotherapy had not been given to any patient beforehand. The germline CDR1 and CDR2 sequences are LGHNA and YNFKEQ. This CDR3 comprises 14 residues. Trimming took off 1 base at V and 2 bases at J, with 7 bases between the two ends.

The TCR originated in a human donor with melanoma. The chain uses TRBV4-2 and TRBJ2-3; D call uncertain. The sequencing here drew on CD8+ T cells sorted from blood (inferred from file names), taken from a patient given nivolumab and ipilimumab in sequence. The CDR3 sequence is CASSQVLLTDTQYF. CDR3 sequence (DNA): TGTGCCAGCAGCCAAGTCTTACTCACAGATACGCAGTATTTT.